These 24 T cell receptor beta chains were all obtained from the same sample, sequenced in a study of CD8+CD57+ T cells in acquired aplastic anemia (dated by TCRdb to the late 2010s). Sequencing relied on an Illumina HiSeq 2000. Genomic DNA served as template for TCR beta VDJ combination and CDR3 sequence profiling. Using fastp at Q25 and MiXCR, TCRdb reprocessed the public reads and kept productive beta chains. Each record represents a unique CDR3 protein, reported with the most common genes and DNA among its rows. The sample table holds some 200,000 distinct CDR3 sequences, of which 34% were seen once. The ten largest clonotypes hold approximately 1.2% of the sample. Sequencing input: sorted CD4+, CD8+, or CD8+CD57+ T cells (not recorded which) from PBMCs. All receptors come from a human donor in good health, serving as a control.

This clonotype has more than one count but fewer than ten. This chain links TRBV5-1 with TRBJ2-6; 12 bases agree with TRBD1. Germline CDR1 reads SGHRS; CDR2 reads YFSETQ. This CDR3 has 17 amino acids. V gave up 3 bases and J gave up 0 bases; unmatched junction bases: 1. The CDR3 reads CASSSGQGASGANVLTF. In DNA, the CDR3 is TGCGCCAGCAGCTCGGGACAGGGGGCCTCTGGGGCCAACGTCCTGACTTTC.

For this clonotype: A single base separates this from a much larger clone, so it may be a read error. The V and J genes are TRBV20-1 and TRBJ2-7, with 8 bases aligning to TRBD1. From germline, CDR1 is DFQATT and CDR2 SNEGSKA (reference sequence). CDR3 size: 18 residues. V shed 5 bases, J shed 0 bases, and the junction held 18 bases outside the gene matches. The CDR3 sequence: CSAGPEDVRTGLSYEQYF. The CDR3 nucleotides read TGCAGTGCTGGGCCTGAGGATGTACGGACAGGGCTCTCCTACGAGCAGTACTTC.

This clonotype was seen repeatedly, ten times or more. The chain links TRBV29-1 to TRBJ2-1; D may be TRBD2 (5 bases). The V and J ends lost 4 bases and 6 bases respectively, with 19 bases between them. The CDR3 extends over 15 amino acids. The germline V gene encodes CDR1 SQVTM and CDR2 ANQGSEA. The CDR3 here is CSVVKRAFTLNEQFF. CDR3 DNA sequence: TGCAGCGTTGTTAAGAGGGCCTTTACCCTCAATGAGCAGTTCTTC.

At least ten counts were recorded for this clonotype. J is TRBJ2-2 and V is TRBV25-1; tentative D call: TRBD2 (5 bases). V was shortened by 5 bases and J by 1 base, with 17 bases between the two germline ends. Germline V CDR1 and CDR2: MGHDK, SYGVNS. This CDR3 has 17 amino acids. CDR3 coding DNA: TGTGCCAGCAGTCGCTCGGGGTGGGAGAAGAACACCGGGGAGCTGTTTTTT. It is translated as CASSRSGWEKNTGELFF.

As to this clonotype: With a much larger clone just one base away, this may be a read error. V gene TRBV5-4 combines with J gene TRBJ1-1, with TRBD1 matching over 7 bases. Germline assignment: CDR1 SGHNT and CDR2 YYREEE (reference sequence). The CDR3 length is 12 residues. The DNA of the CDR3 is TGTGCCAACAGCTCAGGGGGCACTGAAGCTTTCTTT. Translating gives CANSSGGTEAFF.

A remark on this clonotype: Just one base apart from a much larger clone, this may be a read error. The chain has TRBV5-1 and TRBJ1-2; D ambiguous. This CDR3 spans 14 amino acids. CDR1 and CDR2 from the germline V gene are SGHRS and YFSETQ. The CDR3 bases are TGCGCCAGCGCTCGAGGTGACATTGGGTATGGCTACGCCTTC. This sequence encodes CASARGDIGYGYAF.

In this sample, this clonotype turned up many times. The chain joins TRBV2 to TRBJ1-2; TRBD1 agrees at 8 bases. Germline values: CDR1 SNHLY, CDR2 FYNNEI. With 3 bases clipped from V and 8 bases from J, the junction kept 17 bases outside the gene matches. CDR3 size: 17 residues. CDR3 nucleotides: TGTGCCAGCAGTGATGAAGGGGTGAGACAGGGGAGTAGGGGCTACACCTTC. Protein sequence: CASSDEGVRQGSRGYTF.

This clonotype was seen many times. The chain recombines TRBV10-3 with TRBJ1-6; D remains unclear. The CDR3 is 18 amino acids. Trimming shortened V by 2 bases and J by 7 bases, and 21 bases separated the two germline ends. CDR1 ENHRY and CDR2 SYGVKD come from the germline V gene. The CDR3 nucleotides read TGTGCCATCAGTGAGCTTTGGGCCCGCCCTGTAGGCAATTCACCCCTCCACTTT. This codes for CAISELWARPVGNSPLHF.

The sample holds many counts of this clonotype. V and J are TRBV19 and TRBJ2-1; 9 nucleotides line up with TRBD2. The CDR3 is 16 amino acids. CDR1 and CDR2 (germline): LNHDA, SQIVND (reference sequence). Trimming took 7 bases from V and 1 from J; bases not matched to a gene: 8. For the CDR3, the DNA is TGTGCCAGTACCCGAACCACTAGCGGGTCCTACAATGAGCAGTTCTTC. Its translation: CASTRTTSGSYNEQFF.

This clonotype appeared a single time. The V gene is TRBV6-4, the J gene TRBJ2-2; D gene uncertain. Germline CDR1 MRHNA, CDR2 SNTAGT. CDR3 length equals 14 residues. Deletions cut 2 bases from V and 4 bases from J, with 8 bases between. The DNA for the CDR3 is TGTGCCAGCAGTGACGGAGAAAGCACCGGGGAGCTGTTTTTT. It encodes CASSDGESTGELFF.

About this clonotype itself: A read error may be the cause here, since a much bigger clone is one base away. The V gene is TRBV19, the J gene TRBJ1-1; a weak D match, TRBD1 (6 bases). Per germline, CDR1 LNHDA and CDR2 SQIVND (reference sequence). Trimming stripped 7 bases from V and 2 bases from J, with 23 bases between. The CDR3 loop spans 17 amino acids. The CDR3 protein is CASIGRWGAGDNTEAFF. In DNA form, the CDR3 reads TGTGCCAGTATAGGGAGGTGGGGGGCAGGGGACAACACTGAAGCTTTCTTT.

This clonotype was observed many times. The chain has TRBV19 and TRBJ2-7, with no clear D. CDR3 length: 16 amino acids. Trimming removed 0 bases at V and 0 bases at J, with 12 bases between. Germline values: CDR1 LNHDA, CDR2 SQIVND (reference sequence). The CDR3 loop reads CASSIDLRKSSYEQYF. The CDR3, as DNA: TGTGCCAGTAGTATAGATCTGCGGAAGAGCTCCTACGAGCAGTACTTC.

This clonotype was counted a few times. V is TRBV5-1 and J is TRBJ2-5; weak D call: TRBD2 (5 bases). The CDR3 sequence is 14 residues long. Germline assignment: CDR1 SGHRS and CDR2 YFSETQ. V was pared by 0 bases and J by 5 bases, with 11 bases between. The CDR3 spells CASSLGGMGETQYF. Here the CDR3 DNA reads TGCGCCAGCAGCTTGGGAGGGATGGGGGAGACCCAGTACTTC.

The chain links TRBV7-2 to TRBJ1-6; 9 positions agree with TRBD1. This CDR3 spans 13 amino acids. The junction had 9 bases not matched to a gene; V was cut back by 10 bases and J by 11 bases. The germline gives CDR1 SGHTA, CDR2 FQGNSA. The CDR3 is CATMDGTGTPLHF. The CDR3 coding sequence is TGTGCCACCATGGACGGGACAGGGACACCCCTCCACTTT. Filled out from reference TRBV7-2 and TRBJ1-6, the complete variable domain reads GAGVSQSPSNKVTEKGKDVELRCDPISGHTALYWYRQSLGQGLEFLIYFQGNSAPDKSGLPSDRFSAERTGGSVSTLTIQRTQQEDSAVYLCATMDGTGTPLHFGNGTRLTVT.

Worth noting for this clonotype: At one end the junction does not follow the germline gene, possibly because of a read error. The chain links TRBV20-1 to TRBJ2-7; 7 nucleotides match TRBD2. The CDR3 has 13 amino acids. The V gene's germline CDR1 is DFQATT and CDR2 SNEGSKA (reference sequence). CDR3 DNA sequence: TGTAGTGCTAGTTGTTCGGGGGGCTACGAGCAGTACTTC. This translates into CSASCSGGYEQYF.

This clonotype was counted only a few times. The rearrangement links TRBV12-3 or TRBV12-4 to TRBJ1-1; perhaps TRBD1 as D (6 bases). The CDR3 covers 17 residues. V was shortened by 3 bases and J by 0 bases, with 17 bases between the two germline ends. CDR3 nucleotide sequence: TGTGCCAGCAGTTTTACCCAAAACAGGGAACTGAACACTGAAGCTTTCTTT. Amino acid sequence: CASSFTQNRELNTEAFF.

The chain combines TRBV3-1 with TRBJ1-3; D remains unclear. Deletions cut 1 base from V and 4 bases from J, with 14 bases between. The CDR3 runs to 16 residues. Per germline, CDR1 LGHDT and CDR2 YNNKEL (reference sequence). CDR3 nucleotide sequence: TGTGCCAGCAGCCAAGGAGTGATCTGGGAGGGAAACACCATATATTTT. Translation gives CASSQGVIWEGNTIYF.

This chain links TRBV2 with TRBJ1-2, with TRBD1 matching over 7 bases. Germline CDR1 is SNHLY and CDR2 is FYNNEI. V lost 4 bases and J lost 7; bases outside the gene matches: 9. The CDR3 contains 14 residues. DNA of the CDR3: TGTGCCAGCAGTGGGGTATCGACAGGGACTGGCTACACCTTC. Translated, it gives CASSGVSTGTGYTF. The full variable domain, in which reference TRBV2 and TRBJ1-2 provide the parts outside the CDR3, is EPEVTQTPSHQVTQMGQEVILRCVPISNHLYFYWYRQILGQKVEFLVSFYNNEISEKSEIFDDQFSVERPDGSNFTLKIRSTKLEDSAMYFCASSGVSTGTGYTFGSGTRLTVV.

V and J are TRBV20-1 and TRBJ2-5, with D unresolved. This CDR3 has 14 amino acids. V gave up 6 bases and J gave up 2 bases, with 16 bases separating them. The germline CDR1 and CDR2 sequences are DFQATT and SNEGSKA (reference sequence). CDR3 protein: CSAWPPSGQETQYF. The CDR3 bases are TGCAGTGCATGGCCACCGAGTGGGCAAGAGACCCAGTACTTC.

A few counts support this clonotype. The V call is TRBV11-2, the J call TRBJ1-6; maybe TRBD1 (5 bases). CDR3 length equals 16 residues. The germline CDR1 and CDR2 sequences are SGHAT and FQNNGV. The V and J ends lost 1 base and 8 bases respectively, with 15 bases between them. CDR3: CASSLVQGNLDSPLHF. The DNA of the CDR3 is TGTGCCAGCAGCTTAGTCCAGGGAAATTTAGATTCACCCCTCCACTTT.

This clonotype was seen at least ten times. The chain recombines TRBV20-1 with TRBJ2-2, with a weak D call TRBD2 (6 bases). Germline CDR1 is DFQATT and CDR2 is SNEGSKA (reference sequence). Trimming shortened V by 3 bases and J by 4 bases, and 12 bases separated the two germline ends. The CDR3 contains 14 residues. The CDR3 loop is CSARGLGGTGELFF. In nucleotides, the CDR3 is TGCAGTGCTAGGGGTTTGGGGGGCACCGGGGAGCTGTTTTTT.

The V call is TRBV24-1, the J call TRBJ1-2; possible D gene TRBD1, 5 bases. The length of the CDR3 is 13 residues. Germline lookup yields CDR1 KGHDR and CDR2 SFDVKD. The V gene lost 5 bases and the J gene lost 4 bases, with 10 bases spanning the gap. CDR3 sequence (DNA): TGTGCCACCAGTGTGGGGGACGGCTATGGCTACACCTTC. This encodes CATSVGDGYGYTF.

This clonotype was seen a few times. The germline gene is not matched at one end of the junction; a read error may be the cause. The CDR3 nucleotides read TGTGCCAGCAGTCACTGGGACAGGCTAACCGGGGCTTTT. Protein sequence: CASSHWDRLTGAF. This sequence joins TRBV12-3 or TRBV12-4 and TRBJ1-3; 8 bases fit TRBD1. The CDR3 consists of 13 residues.

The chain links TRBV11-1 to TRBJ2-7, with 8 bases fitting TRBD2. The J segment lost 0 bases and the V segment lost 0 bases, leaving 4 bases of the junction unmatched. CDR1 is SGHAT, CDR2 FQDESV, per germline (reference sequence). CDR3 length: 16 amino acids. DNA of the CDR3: TGTGCCAGCAGCTTAGCGCAGGGACTAGACTCCTACGAGCAGTACTTC. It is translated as CASSLAQGLDSYEQYF.